These 14 T cell receptor beta chains share one sample of origin, sequenced in a study of blood T cell repertoires in COVID-19. Libraries were prepared by immunoSEQ multiplex PCR; TCRdb keeps only in-frame clonotypes and omits some of them. The sample has around 300,000 clones; roughly 90% are singletons. Sequenced material: peripheral blood. The receptors originated from a woman between 45 and 65 years old with active or convalescent COVID-19.

The rearrangement joins TRBV19 to TRBJ1-2; D is unclear. Germline V gene sequence: CDR1 LNHDA, CDR2 SQIVND (reference sequence). The CDR3 has 13 amino acids. V lost 5 bases to trimming and J lost 5 bases, with 12 bases between them. The CDR3 sequence is CASSRERSYGYTF. The CDR3 region has the DNA TGTGCCAGTAGTCGGGAAAGAAGTTATGGCTACACCTTC.

V and J are TRBV4-3 and TRBJ1-4; TRBD1 agrees at 11 bases. V lost 3 bases to trimming and J lost 7 bases; unmatched junction nucleotides: 1. The germline gives CDR1 LGHNA, CDR2 YSLEER. This CDR3 has 14 amino acids. The CDR3 protein is CASSQGQGGEKLFF. The CDR3, as DNA: TGCGCCAGCAGCCAGGGACAGGGGGGTGAAAAACTGTTTTTT.

The chain joins TRBV7-9 to TRBJ1-2, with D perhaps TRBD1 (6 bases). Germline loops: CDR1 SEHNR, CDR2 FQNEAQ (reference sequence). V was pared by 4 bases and J by 6 bases, with 21 bases between. The CDR3 contains 16 residues. CDR3 nucleotides: TGTGCCAGCAGCTCCTTCCCCAGTCTACAGGGCGATGGCTACACCTTC. Its protein is CASSSFPSLQGDGYTF. The full variable domain, completed using reference TRBV7-9 and TRBJ1-2, is DTGVSQNPRHKITKRGQNVTFRCDPISEHNRLYWYRQTLGQGPEFLTYFQNEAQLEKSRLLSDRFSAERPKGSFSTLEIQRTEQGDSAMYLCASSSFPSLQGDGYTFGSGTRLTVV.

This clone appeared a few times. The chain has TRBV28 and TRBJ2-7; unclear D gene. V was pared by 5 bases and J by 4 bases, with 24 bases between. This CDR3 comprises 17 residues. In germline, CDR1 is MDHEN, CDR2 SYDVKM. CDR3 protein: CASSPALNTRSSYEQYF. CDR3 DNA sequence: TGTGCCAGCAGTCCCGCCCTGAACACAAGGAGCTCGTACGAGCAGTACTTC.

This chain joins TRBV6-5 and TRBJ2-5; 9 nucleotides line up with TRBD2. There are 14 residues in the CDR3. Per germline, CDR1 MNHEY and CDR2 SVGAGI. Trimming at V came to 4 bases and at J to 1 base, leaving 1 base not matched to a gene. The CDR3: CASSFSGSQETQYF. The CDR3 bases are TGTGCCAGCAGTTTTAGCGGGAGCCAAGAGACCCAGTACTTC.

V usage is TRBV4-3 and J usage is TRBJ2-3; D gene uncertain. The CDR3 length is 15 residues. V was pared by 0 bases and J by 3 bases, with 10 bases between. Germline lookup yields CDR1 LGHNA and CDR2 YSLEER. CDR3 protein: CASSQDRALTDTQYF. The CDR3 coding sequence is TGCGCCAGCAGCCAAGACAGAGCGTTGACAGATACGCAGTATTTT.

The rearrangement joins TRBV6-5 to TRBJ1-5, with 7 nucleotides matching TRBD1. This CDR3 comprises 14 residues. V was pared by 6 bases and J by 3 bases, with 5 bases of the junction left unmatched. CDR1 is MNHEY, CDR2 SVGAGI, per germline. CDR3 sequence (DNA): TGTGCCAGCAGCCCGACAGGGCCCAATCAGCCCCAGCATTTT. It yields the protein CASSPTGPNQPQHF.

This clone was counted many times. V is TRBV7-9 and J is TRBJ2-7, with 7 bases fitting TRBD1. V shed 5 bases and J 7 bases; nucleotides not matched to a gene: 11. This CDR3 region has 14 residues. Germline V CDR1 and CDR2: SEHNR, FQNEAQ (reference sequence). The CDR3 coding sequence is TGTGCCAGCAGCCCCCTAGGGGGCTTGTGGGAGCAGTACTTC. It translates to CASSPLGGLWEQYF.

The chain uses TRBV28 and TRBJ1-5; 8 bases map to TRBD1. Germline V gene lookup returns CDR1 MDHEN and CDR2 SYDVKM. The CDR3 has 19 amino acids. The junction had 15 bases not matched to a gene; V was cut back by 5 bases and J by 0 bases. The CDR3 reads CASSPRPLRTGYSNQPQHF. CDR3 coding DNA: TGTGCCAGCAGTCCTCGACCCCTTCGGACAGGGTATAGCAATCAGCCCCAGCATTTT.

V and J are TRBV5-1 and TRBJ1-2; 7 bases align to TRBD1. The germline V gene encodes CDR1 SGHRS and CDR2 YFSETQ. The CDR3 consists of 13 residues. After removal of 2 bases from V and 5 bases from J, the junction contained 3 bases not matched to a gene. The CDR3 bases are TGCGCCAGCAGCTTTGGGACAGAGTATGGCTACACCTTC. Protein product: CASSFGTEYGYTF.

The J gene is TRBJ1-5, the V gene TRBV7-2, with D possibly being TRBD1 (5 bases). Trimming cost V 1 base and J 2 bases, with 9 bases left between them. The CDR3 has 15 residues. From germline, CDR1 is SGHTA and CDR2 FQGNSA. The CDR3 here is CASSLGGRRNQPQHF. In DNA form, the CDR3 reads TGTGCCAGCAGCTTAGGGGGGAGGCGCAATCAGCCCCAGCATTTT. The full variable domain, in which reference TRBV7-2 and TRBJ1-5 provide the parts outside the CDR3, is GAGVSQSPSNKVTEKGKDVELRCDPISGHTALYWYRQSLGQGLEFLIYFQGNSAPDKSGLPSDRFSAERTGGSVSTLTIQRTQQEDSAVYLCASSLGGRRNQPQHFGDGTRLSIL.

The chain carries TRBV7-9 and TRBJ2-7; D gene uncertain. Germline loops: CDR1 SEHNR, CDR2 FQNEAQ (reference sequence). The CDR3 spans 11 residues. V lost 8 bases and J lost 4, with 9 bases in between. The CDR3 protein is CASVSLYEQYF. DNA for the CDR3: TGTGCCAGCGTCTCTCTATACGAGCAGTACTTC.

V usage is TRBV2 and J usage is TRBJ1-1; 9 bases line up with TRBD1. Germline values: CDR1 SNHLY, CDR2 FYNNEI. After removal of 6 bases from V and 5 bases from J, the junction contained 7 bases not matched to a gene. This CDR3 has 14 residues. DNA of the CDR3: TGTGCCAGCAGGGGACAGGGAGGATGGACTGAAGCTTTCTTT. Protein sequence: CASRGQGGWTEAFF.

This chain uses TRBV28 with TRBJ2-7; 14 bases match TRBD2. CDR3 length: 14 residues. Trimming took 6 bases from V and 7 from J; bases not matched to a gene: 5. Germline V gene data show CDR1 as MDHEN and CDR2 as SYDVKM. CDR3 protein: CASSRGLAGDEQYF. The CDR3, as DNA: TGTGCCAGCAGCCGGGGACTAGCGGGAGATGAGCAGTACTTC.